One T cell receptor beta chain is described in this entry. Seattle enrolled patients during active infection and tracked them longitudinally. The germline gives CDR1 SGHDT, CDR2 YYEEEE. This CDR3 region has 14 residues. The V end was cut by 1 base, the J end by 1 base, with 8 bases between. Authors' analysis steps: Reference gene primers were amplified, and this amplification served to estimate nucleated cell counts. The data were produced by immunoSEQ multiplex PCR, yet TCRdb's version contains in-frame clones alone and is incomplete. The DNA gave D and trimming, while V, J and clone size come from that table. The table lists 200,000 to 300,000 clones, over 75% of them singletons. The data belong to a study of blood T cell repertoires in COVID-19. In the study overall: Sources were T cells, B-cell-depleted T cells, or PBMCs; the material itself was cDNA or gDNA.

This chain connects TRBV5-6 to TRBJ1-2, with D maybe TRBD1 (6 bases). The source material was peripheral blood. The receptor comes from a man between 45 and 60 years old with COVID-19, enrolled during active disease. CDR3 loop: CASSLTGFNYGYTF. CDR3 nucleotides: TGTGCCAGCAGCTTGACAGGGTTTAACTATGGCTACACCTTC.